This entry features one TCR beta chain sequence. From the 5' RACE reads, TCRdb lists one entry per CDR3 protein and no DNA. This table holds approximately 440,000 distinct CDR3 sequences. The data are from a study of T cells expressing NK-cell markers. Germline V lookup: CDR1 SGHAT, CDR2 FQDESV (reference sequence). CDR3 length: 16 amino acids. The receptor was derived from a woman aged 45-59 years in good health. This chain connects TRBV11-1 to TRBJ2-6. Sequencing input: blood T cells: a sorted CD56 or NKG2C T cell subset, CD4+ or CD8+ T cells, or bulk PBMC T cells (not recorded which). Here the CDR3 reads CASSLDSGTGANVLTF.